This TCR beta chain is drawn from a study of blood T cell repertoires in COVID-19. Study-level background: The United States, Italy and Spain were the sources of the acute and convalescent COVID-19 samples. Sources were T cells, B-cell-depleted T cells, or PBMCs; the material itself was cDNA or gDNA.

The authors' processing: From reference gene primer amplification, estimates of nucleated cell counts were derived. Libraries were prepared by immunoSEQ multiplex PCR; TCRdb keeps only in-frame clonotypes and omits some of them. V and J calls and clone size are given by that table; D and trimming were obtained from the DNA. The data contain about 110,000 clones, less than 80% of them singletons. Per germline, CDR1 SGHRS and CDR2 YFSETQ. Between the trimmed V and J ends, which lost 0 bases and 7 bases, there was a span of 11 bases. This CDR3 is built from 15 residues. The sequence came from a man aged 65 to 85 with active or convalescent COVID-19. The sample consisted of peripheral blood. The chain carries TRBV5-1 and TRBJ1-6; D is possibly TRBD1 (5 bases). The CDR3 here is CASSLVGGENSPLHF. The CDR3 nucleotides read TGCGCCAGCAGCTTGGTGGGGGGGGAGAATTCACCCCTCCACTTT.